This T cell receptor beta chain was observed in a study of CD8+ T cells in alopecia areata (dated by TCRdb to the late 2010s). For the wider study: The treated patients, all with moderate-to-severe alopecia areata, were enrolled in an open-label pilot trial of oral tofacitinib given at 5 to 10 mg twice daily. Tofacitinib was given for 6 to 18 months, followed by 6 months of follow-up off drug to assess delayed response and recurrence. In treated patients, disease severity was measured using the SALT score, which gives the percentage of scalp surface area affected. To study T cell clonal expansion in alopecia areata, the researchers applied high-throughput TCRbeta sequencing to both the C3H/HeJ mouse model and human patients. Human TCRbeta sequencing covered scalp tissue and sorted CD4+ and CD8+ peripheral blood T cells from patchy and totalis/universalis alopecia areata patients and healthy controls. Patients on tofacitinib were biopsied at baseline and after 4 and 24 weeks of treatment, and several of the patients also had a later scalp biopsy. Scalp clonality was compared across normal scalp (n=4), patchy alopecia areata scalp (n=8), and alopecia totalis/universalis scalp (n=8). The RNA source kit depended on sample type: the PAXgene miRNA kit for fixed scalp, the miRNeasy kit for PBMCs, and the RNeasy kit for mouse skin. TCRbeta CDR3 regions were amplified by immunoSEQ multiplex PCR with 35 Vbeta forward and 13 Jbeta reverse primers. Overall study outcomes, separate from this receptor: Compared with mice, TCR sequences shared between patients were less clear, possibly partly because of HLA diversity across the patient population. Unlike mouse skin, which is dominated by gammadelta T cells, normal human skin has resident alphabeta T cells that are also sequenced, and this complicates analysis of the scalp TCR repertoire. Compared with normal scalp, lesional scalp, particularly in alopecia totalis/universalis, had higher clonality and more expanded CD8+ clones, which suggests antigenic drive. During tofacitinib treatment, many expanded lesional clones stuck around in both scalp and blood, and this persistence may partly explain why relapse happens after treatment is stopped. The treated cohort was small, with a single nonresponder, so links between baseline CD8+ expansion and response need larger studies. Scalp clonality and the number of expanded CD8+ clones among the top 100 scalp clones were significantly decreased by tofacitinib.

The CDR3 contains 13 residues, cysteine and phenylalanine counted. Solely the CDR3 DNA is kept, with 39 bases framed from the first base. Trimming at the junction amounts to 2 bases on V and 7 bases on J, and the germline ends lie 8 bases apart. Taken from the germline V gene, the CDR1 and CDR2 loops are MNHEY and SVGAGI. This clone was counted between two and nine times. It has no known antigen specificity. No base quality information exists; no much larger clone differs at one position. Libraries came from the immunoSEQ multiplex PCR assay. RNA was extracted from all samples and reverse transcribed into cDNA, which served as template for TCR sequencing. SuperScript III was used to make first-strand cDNA, primed with a 2:1 mix of oligo-dT and random hexamers. A synthetic immune receptor repertoire was used to measure amplification bias, and any remaining bias was corrected computationally. The study's processing was this. After raw reads were preprocessed to remove errors, the CDR3 was defined following IMGT conventions as running from the conserved cysteine to phenylalanine. Clonality was computed as 1 minus the Shannon entropy, with the entropy normalized by log2 of the number of productive unique TCRs. Whether scalp clones were CD4 or CD8 was inferred by matching scalp TCRbeta sequences against CD4 and CD8 repertoires sorted from blood. TCRdb took this table from immuneACCESS and kept in-frame rearrangements with V and J called. Such tables lack part of the clones; where checked against another copy, unresolved V genes explain under half of the gap, and the rest is unexplained. V, J and clone size derive from that table, while D and trimming were established from the DNA sequence. The sample contains under 7,500 clones, approximately 71% of them found a single time. Jointly, the top ten make up around 15% of the sample.

The time point label, as the study defines it: four to five weeks on oral tofacitinib. What this sample's treatment or condition label stands for: oral pan-JAK inhibitor, 5-10 mg twice daily. Peripheral blood and lesional scalp punch biopsies were obtained from patients with alopecia areata. Human scalp biopsies went straight into PAXgene tissue containers for immediate fixation. The chain employs TRBV6-5 and TRBJ1-4, with the D gene not confidently named. The source material was skin, sampled at week 4, from a patient treated with tofacitinib. The sequence was collected from a human donor with alopecia areata. The CDR3 loop reads CASSYLAAEKLFF. The DNA reads TGTGCCAGCAGTTACCTGGCAGCTGAAAAACTGTTTTTT.